This TCR beta chain comes out of a study of vaccination effects on CD4 cells after COVID-19. Of note for this clone: Antigen specificity is unknown.

Sequenced by immunoSEQ multiplex PCR; TCRdb stores in-frame clones only, minus some. Altogether roughly 75,000 clones are present, approximately 79% being singletons, with the ten largest covering roughly 3.9%. Using viral peptide pools, the ViraFEST assay grew out antigen-specific CD4+ T cells prior to sequencing. The authors isolated CD4+ T cells after around nine days of culture. The study found no prior SARS-CoV-2 infection in the vaccine recipients, who tested negative for nucleocapsid antibodies. Researchers reported culturing two million PBMC in each well, adding approximately 10 IU/ml IL-2 and 10 ug/ml peptides. On days 3 and 7, fresh IL-2 medium replaced half the medium. The V end was cut by 6 bases, the J end by 2 bases, with 10 bases between. The CDR3 spans 14 residues. Germline CDR1 reads SGHTA; CDR2 reads FQGNSA.

The source was CD4+ T cells from PBMCs cultured with HCoV-OC43 spike peptides, collected before COVID-19 vaccination. The subset: HCoV-OC43 spike overlapping peptide pool stimulation. The chain has TRBV7-2 and TRBJ1-4; no definite D call. The TCR was taken from a human donor who received a COVID-19 vaccine. The CDR3 reads CASRESITNEKLFF. Here the CDR3 DNA reads TGTGCCAGCAGAGAAAGCATTACTAATGAAAAACTGTTTTTT.